The 23 T cell receptor beta chains below come from one sample, sequenced in a study of Graves' ophthalmopathy and Graves' hyperthyroidism. Amplified TCR beta CDR3 regions were obtained using RNA transcripts as template. First-round RT-PCR relied on HTBI primers, and a second-round multiplex PCR came next. TCRdb independently ran MiXCR on the multiplex PCR reads; one entry per CDR3 protein. The table includes approximately 700,000 distinct CDR3 sequences, about 40% detected once. The sequenced material came from peripheral blood. The source of these receptors is an adult man with Graves' ophthalmopathy.

This rearrangement joins TRBV15 to TRBJ2-5; D not resolved. V was trimmed by 1 base and J by 7 bases, leaving 7 bases between them. Germline V gene data show CDR1 as LNHNV and CDR2 as YYDKDF (reference sequence). The CDR3 loop spans 12 amino acids. DNA of the CDR3: TGTGCCACCAGCAGAGTGGGCGGGACCCAGTACTTC. Protein: CATSRVGGTQYF.

V gene TRBV4-2 combines with J gene TRBJ2-2, with 7 positions matching TRBD1. Per germline, CDR1 LGHNA and CDR2 YNFKEQ. This CDR3 has 17 residues. V shed 0 bases and J 0 bases; nucleotides not matched to a gene: 4. The CDR3 DNA sequence: TGTGCCAGCAGCCAAGAAACAGGGGCGGCGAACACCGGGGAGCTGTTTTTT. As protein: CASSQETGAANTGELFF.

This clonotype was picked up many times. V is TRBV29-1 and J is TRBJ1-1; 9 bases map to TRBD1. The CDR3 is 14 residues long. Trimming at V came to 3 bases and at J to 2 bases, leaving 4 bases not matched to a gene. The germline V gene encodes CDR1 SQVTM and CDR2 ANQGSEA. The CDR3 DNA follows: TGCAGCGTTGACTTGGGACAGGGAAACACTGAAGCTTTCTTT. Translated, it gives CSVDLGQGNTEAFF.

The table lists this clonotype with many counts. The rearrangement uses TRBV6-6 and TRBJ1-2; 7 nucleotides match TRBD1. The CDR3 runs to 13 residues. Per the germline V gene, CDR1 is MNHNY and CDR2 is SVGAGI (reference sequence). V lost 6 bases, J lost 3 bases, and 4 bases stayed unmatched. The CDR3 DNA is TGTGCCAGCAGCCGACAGGGCCACTATGGCTACACCTTC. It specifies CASSRQGHYGYTF.

This clonotype was observed a handful of times. The chain couples TRBV12-3 or TRBV12-4 to TRBJ2-7, with a tentative D call TRBD2 (5 bases). This CDR3 spans 13 amino acids. Trimming stripped 3 bases from V and 2 bases from J, with 8 bases between. The CDR3, as DNA: TGTGCCAGCAGTTTTCGGGATCCCTACGAGCAGTACTTC. This codes for CASSFRDPYEQYF.

This clonotype has a handful of counts. CDR3 sequence reads: CSVSTSGRTDTQYF. DNA of the CDR3: TGCAGCGTCTCCACTAGCGGGAGAACAGATACGCAGTATTTT. The chain is built from TRBV29-1 and TRBJ2-3; 11 nucleotides match TRBD2. CDR3 length: 14 amino acids. The trim removed 6 bases at V and 3 bases at J, leaving 5 bases unmatched. Germline-derived CDR1 and CDR2 are SQVTM and ANQGSEA.

V is TRBV24-1 and J is TRBJ2-7; TRBD2 might be the D (6 bases). The CDR3 length is 14 residues. Germline CDR1 is KGHDR and CDR2 is SFDVKD. V lost 8 bases, J lost 5 bases, and 18 bases lay in between. The CDR3 DNA follows: TGTGCCACCACTGGGCCGGGACTGATCCACGAGCAGTACTTC. Translating it yields CATTGPGLIHEQYF.

Comment on this clonotype: The junction and the germline gene differ at one end; a read error may be behind it. The V call is TRBV9, the J call TRBJ1-6; 8 positions agree with TRBD1. CDR1 is SGDLS and CDR2 is YYNGEE in the germline V gene. CDR3 length: 14 amino acids. CDR3 nucleotide sequence: TGTGCCAGCAGTCAGACAGGGGCGAATTCACCCCTCTACTTT. The encoded protein is CASSQTGANSPLYF.

V and J are TRBV7-2 and TRBJ1-2; D gene uncertain. V lost 6 bases to trimming and J lost 6 bases, with 11 bases between them. This CDR3 spans 12 amino acids. Germline V gives CDR1 SGHTA, CDR2 FQGNSA. CDR3 DNA sequence: TGTGCCAGCAGGGCCGGGGTTAATGGCTACACCTTC. This gives the protein CASRAGVNGYTF.

This clonotype was observed many times. The chain combines TRBV7-9 with TRBJ1-6; D may be TRBD1 (6 bases). V gave up 0 bases and J gave up 6 bases, with 15 bases separating them. The CDR3 loop spans 17 amino acids. CDR1 SEHNR and CDR2 FQNEAQ come from the germline V gene (reference sequence). The CDR3 is CASSLAVGGAGNSPLHF. The CDR3 DNA sequence: TGTGCCAGCAGCTTAGCAGTTGGGGGCGCGGGTAATTCACCCCTCCACTTT.

The chain carries TRBV18 and TRBJ2-5, with TRBD2 identical over 7 bases. Germline V gives CDR1 KGHSH, CDR2 LQKENI. The CDR3 is 14 residues long. J lost 4 bases, V lost 1 base, and 3 bases had no gene match. CDR3 DNA sequence: TGTGCCAGCTCACCACTAGCGGGTACAGAGACCCAGTACTTC. This encodes CASSPLAGTETQYF. The full variable domain, completed using reference TRBV18 and TRBJ2-5, is NAGVMQNPRHLVRRRGQEARLRCSPMKGHSHVYWYRQLPEEGLKFMVYLQKENIIDESGMPKERFSAEFPKEGPSILRIQQVVRGDSAAYFCASSPLAGTETQYFGPGTRLLVL.

The table lists this clonotype with many counts. V gene TRBV10-3 combines with J gene TRBJ2-6; the match to TRBD1 covers 9 bases. CDR1 and CDR2 (germline): ENHRY, SYGVKD. Unmatched junction bases numbered 16, after V lost 10 bases and J lost 12 bases. The CDR3 has 15 residues. CDR3 coding DNA: TGTGCCACAACTACGGGACAGGGAGGTAGCATCGTCCTGACTTTC. This codes for CATTTGQGGSIVLTF.

V gene TRBV24-1 combines with J gene TRBJ1-2, with 8 bases that match TRBD1. Germline CDR1 reads KGHDR; CDR2 reads SFDVKD. V shed 5 bases, J shed 11 bases, and the junction held 3 bases outside the gene matches. The CDR3 has 11 residues. This CDR3 reads CATSARTGYTF. In DNA, the CDR3 is TGTGCCACCAGTGCGCGGACAGGGTACACCTTC.

The V gene is TRBV10-3, the J gene TRBJ1-4; D is ambiguous. The CDR3 is made up of 13 amino acids. Germline V gene sequence: CDR1 ENHRY, CDR2 SYGVKD. V was clipped by 6 bases and J by 5 bases, with 10 bases between them. CDR3 in amino acids: CAISYGWNEKLFF. CDR3 in DNA: TGTGCCATCAGCTACGGATGGAATGAAAAACTGTTTTTT.

This clonotype was picked up one time. This chain uses TRBV29-1 with TRBJ1-2; D may be TRBD1 (6 bases). The V and J ends lost 8 bases and 4 bases respectively, with 11 bases between them. Germline V gives CDR1 SQVTM, CDR2 ANQGSEA. CDR3 length: 11 amino acids. The CDR3 region is CSLRQVYGYTF. The CDR3 DNA sequence: TGCAGCTTAAGACAGGTCTATGGCTACACCTTC.

The chain links TRBV4-3 to TRBJ1-1, with 9 bases aligning to TRBD1. Germline lookup yields CDR1 LGHNA and CDR2 YSLEER. This CDR3 has 15 residues. V gave up 5 bases and J gave up 4 bases; unmatched junction bases: 8. The CDR3: CASSAQQGALTEAFF. The CDR3 DNA reads TGCGCCAGCAGCGCGCAACAGGGGGCTCTCACTGAAGCTTTCTTT.

The rearrangement joins TRBV2 to TRBJ2-5, with TRBD2 matching 15 bases. V shed 6 bases, J shed 0 bases, and the junction held 2 bases outside the gene matches. Germline values: CDR1 SNHLY, CDR2 FYNNEI. This CDR3 has 16 residues. The CDR3 DNA is TGTGCCAGCAGAGGACTAGCGGGAGGGTACCAAGAGACCCAGTACTTC. Translation gives CASRGLAGGYQETQYF.

There are many counts of this clonotype. The CDR3 DNA reads TGTGCCAGCAGCGCCGCCGGGGGATCATACGAGCAGTACTTC. As protein: CASSAAGGSYEQYF. This chain links TRBV9 with TRBJ2-7; TRBD2 is a possible D gene (6 bases). V lost 3 bases, J lost 4 bases, and 14 bases lay in between. CDR3 length: 14 residues. CDR1 is SGDLS, CDR2 YYNGEE, per germline. The entire variable domain, with the rest obtained from reference TRBV9 and TRBJ2-7, is as follows: DSGVTQTPKHLITATGQRVTLRCSPRSGDLSVYWYQQSLDQGLQFLIQYYNGEERAKGNILERFSAQQFPDLHSELNLSSLELGDSALYFCASSAAGGSYEQYFGPGTRLTVT.

The J gene is TRBJ1-4, the V gene TRBV29-1; the match to TRBD1 covers 7 bases. The V gene's germline CDR1 is SQVTM and CDR2 ANQGSEA. The CDR3 sequence is 14 residues long. With V trimmed by 7 bases and J by 3 bases, 8 bases remained unmatched. Written as DNA, the CDR3 is TGCAGCGGGGGTCGGGGGACAGCTAATGAAAAACTGTTTTTT. Its protein product is CSGGRGTANEKLFF. Looking up the rest from reference TRBV29-1 and TRBJ1-4 gives the full variable domain: SAVISQKPSRDICQRGTSLTIQCQVDSQVTMMFWYRQQPGQSLTLIATANQGSEATYESGFVIDKFPISRPNLTFSTLTVSNMSPEDSSIYLCSGGRGTANEKLFFGSGTQLSVL.

The chain employs TRBV19 and TRBJ2-5; 7 positions match TRBD1. The germline V gene encodes CDR1 LNHDA and CDR2 SQIVND (reference sequence). V trimming: 1 base; J trimming: 5 bases; junction bases outside the gene matches: 16. The CDR3 runs to 18 residues. In DNA form, the CDR3 reads TGTGCCAGTAGTATAGCGCACAGCCCACCGACAGGGCAGGAGACCCAGTACTTC. Translated, it gives CASSIAHSPPTGQETQYF.

This chain links TRBV7-2 with TRBJ1-4; D not certain. This CDR3 has 14 residues. V lost 3 bases and J lost 3, with 8 bases in between. The V gene's germline CDR1 is SGHTA and CDR2 FQGNSA. CDR3 in DNA: TGTGCCAGCAGCTTCTCCGGGGCTAATGAAAAACTGTTTTTT. Protein: CASSFSGANEKLFF.

In regard to this clonotype: A much larger clone sits a single nucleotide away, making a read error possible. This chain links TRBV10-3 with TRBJ2-5; D gene unclear. Trimming removed 6 bases from V and 5 bases from J, with 16 bases in between. This CDR3 region has 14 residues. CDR1 and CDR2 (germline): ENHRY, SYGVKD. The DNA of the CDR3 is TGTGCCATCAGCCGCAAGTGGCCTTGGGAGACCCAGTACTTC. It yields the protein CAISRKWPWETQYF.

A note on this clonotype: This sequence may be a read error, since a much larger clone differs from it by one base. V is TRBV9 and J is TRBJ2-5; 8 bases fit TRBD2. V lost 4 bases, J lost 7 bases, and 12 bases stayed unmatched. The CDR3 is 15 amino acids. CDR1 is SGDLS and CDR2 is YYNGEE in the germline V gene. CDR3 sequence (DNA): TGTGCCAGCAGCCCGGGGGGGATGGAGTGGGGGACCCAGTACTTC. Translating gives CASSPGGMEWGTQYF.